These 6 T cell receptor beta chains came from one sample sequenced in a study of response to subunit inactivated influenza vaccine. One entry per CDR3 protein results from TCRdb running MiXCR on the RT-PCR reads. The sample contains about 540,000 distinct CDR3 sequences, less than 15% of which appear only once. The starting material was PBMCs from blood, obtained roughly 12 days after vaccination. These receptors all come from a man aged 50 or older who received an inactivated influenza vaccine.

The table lists this clonotype with a few counts. The chain carries TRBV5-1 and TRBJ1-6; the match to TRBD1 covers 9 bases. V gave up 4 bases and J gave up 7 bases; unmatched junction bases: 6. Germline CDR1 SGHRS, CDR2 YFSETQ. There are 15 residues in the CDR3. The chain's CDR3 is CASSQEDRGNSPLHF. The CDR3 region has the DNA TGCGCCAGCAGCCAAGAGGACAGGGGCAATTCACCCCTCCACTTT.

The chain joins TRBV7-9 to TRBJ1-1, with a possible D match to TRBD1 (5 bases). The CDR3 consists of 16 residues. Germline lookup yields CDR1 SEHNR and CDR2 FQNEAQ (reference sequence). Trimming removed 7 bases at V and 1 base at J, with 19 bases between. CDR3 in amino acids: CASIFELQAENTEAFF. The CDR3 DNA sequence: TGTGCCAGCATCTTTGAACTACAGGCGGAGAACACTGAAGCTTTCTTT.

The chain uses TRBV4-1 and TRBJ1-3; 8 nucleotides agree with TRBD1. This CDR3 region has 15 residues. Trimming at V came to 1 base and at J to 1 base, leaving 0 bases not matched to a gene. CDR1 MGHRA and CDR2 YSYEKL come from the germline V gene. The CDR3 nucleotides read TGCGCCAGCAGCCAAGGGACAGGGTCTGGAAACACCATATATTTT. This sequence encodes CASSQGTGSGNTIYF.

This clonotype has just a few counts. The chain has TRBV5-1 and TRBJ1-2; D not resolved. The ends were cut back, 0 bases at V and 2 bases at J, with 8 bases in the middle. Germline V gives CDR1 SGHRS, CDR2 YFSETQ. CDR3 size: 14 residues. CDR3 in DNA: TGCGCCAGCAGCTTGGCTCGCCAGAACTATGGCTACACCTTC. As protein: CASSLARQNYGYTF.

A few counts support this clonotype. V gene TRBV27 combines with J gene TRBJ1-5; no definite D call. Trimming cost V 3 bases and J 3 bases, with 9 bases left between them. Looked up from germline, CDR1 is MNHEY and CDR2 is SMNVEV (reference sequence). The CDR3 runs to 14 residues. In DNA form, the CDR3 reads TGTGCCAGCAGTTTGAAAGGGTACAATCAGCCCCAGCATTTT. It yields the protein CASSLKGYNQPQHF.

This clonotype was seen more than once but under ten times. The chain employs TRBV29-1 and TRBJ1-2; 12 bases are a match to TRBD1. Germline CDR1 is SQVTM and CDR2 is ANQGSEA. CDR3 length: 14 amino acids. V lost 4 bases to trimming and J lost 5 bases; unmatched junction nucleotides: 5. The DNA of the CDR3 is TGCAGCGTTGTCGGGACAGGGGGCGTTTATGGCTACACCTTC. It specifies CSVVGTGGVYGYTF.